This entry is about one T cell receptor beta chain. Its antigen is unknown. Base qualities are missing; no much larger clone stands one base away. The data were obtained in a study of STAT5B mutations in CD4+ large granular lymphocyte leukemia (dated by TCRdb to 2021 to 2024). Study-wide context: Among healthy controls, the CDR3 'QG' motif was associated with a particular HLA allele. The study compared the TCRbeta repertoires of patients with CD4+ T-cell large granular lymphocyte leukemia against those of healthy blood donors. Flow cytometry on FACSCanto II or FACSVerse showed that the purified fractions were more than 95% pure among lymphocytes. Summary of the overall study and its limitations: CD4-sorted patient repertoires appeared more clonal than healthy CD4+ repertoires, and this difference persisted after removing the putative leukemic clones. Main leukemic clonotypes were private to each patient, although about 25% appeared at low frequency in other patients' non-leukemic repertoires. TRBV06-family usage was enriched among the top patient clones (8/27) compared with healthy controls (2/35). The data were not HLA-matched, and the higher clonality in CD4+ T-LGLL than in CD8+ T-LGLL could be due to the relatively small sample size.

Including cysteine and phenylalanine, the CDR3 has 13 amino acids. The only DNA kept is the CDR3, 39 bases in frame from the first base. The germline ends are 6 bases apart after V is trimmed by 0 bases and J by 7 bases. CDR1 MNHNY and CDR2 SVGAGI were looked up in the germline V gene (reference sequence). The healthy controls were over 30 blood donors, and the buffy coats of these donors were supplied by the Finnish Red Cross blood service. All TCR-sequenced material derived from peripheral blood: patient blood samples and healthy donor buffy coats. Ficoll-Hypaque gradient centrifugation was used to isolate peripheral blood mononuclear cells. Magnetic purification was used to isolate CD4+ cells from the buffy coats of the healthy controls. The Gentra Puregene Cell and Tissue kit was used for genomic DNA extraction, and quantification was performed on a Qubit 2.0 fluorometer. The immunoSEQ assay at survey resolution was used to sequence TCRbeta rearrangements from genomic DNA. The authors processed their data as follows. In the TCR sequencing data, the lowest productive clonotype frequency that could be detected was 2.59 x 10-5. Analyses included only productive TCRbeta rearrangements, meaning complete and in-frame sequences. Sample clonality was computed as Simpson clonality in the immunoSEQ Analyzer version 3.0. Clones were binned by frequency as very rare, small, medium, large (1-20%) or hyperexpanded (>20%). Generation probabilities were estimated with OLGA 1.2.3, V-gene circos plots were generated with VDJtools, specificities were searched for in VDJdb, and CDR3 motifs were identified with GLIPH. Imported from immuneACCESS, the table was reduced by TCRdb to in-frame sequences with V and J called. These copies leave out some clones; in studies compared against another copy, an unresolved V gene accounts for under half, and the cause of the remainder is not known. That table furnishes V, J and clone size, whereas the DNA furnished D and trimming. This sample gives some 20,000 clones in total; around 81% of them show up just once. The ten most abundant clones make up 0.4% to 0.45% of the sample.

The sequence links TRBV6-6 to TRBJ2-2, with no reliable assignment of the D segment. The sample comprised CD4+ T cells from blood buffy coats. This clonotype was obtained from a human donor in good health. The CDR3 reads as follows: CASSYSGIGELFF. The nucleotides are TGTGCCAGCAGTTACTCCGGCATCGGGGAGCTGTTTTTT.